These 24 T cell receptor beta chains were sequenced from one sample in a study of T-cell reconstitution after alpha-beta-depleted transplantation in children (dated by TCRdb to 2016 to 2017). The library came from PCR. The reads were generated on an Illumina HiSeq 2500. To normalize quantification of the TCRbeta repertoire, the TCR libraries were built with molecular barcoding that relied on unique molecular identifiers. Using fastp trimming at Q25 and MiXCR clonotype assembly, TCRdb reanalyzed the public sequencing data and kept in-frame beta chains. Each entry merges the rows of one CDR3 protein and shows their most common DNA and genes. The sample includes some 400,000 distinct CDR3 sequences, with over 20% observed a single time. The top ten hold approximately 3.9% of the sample. The sequencing here drew on PBMCs from the stem cell graft donor, taken from the stem cell graft. These receptors were collected from a human donor who donated a stem cell graft to a child with acute myeloid leukemia.

This clonotype was seen a few times. The chain employs TRBV6-1 and TRBJ2-7; TRBD1 matches 9 bases. CDR3 length: 15 residues. Per the germline V gene, CDR1 is MNHNS and CDR2 is SASEGT. V lost 5 bases, J lost 3 bases, and 8 bases stayed unmatched. CDR3 bases: TGTGCCAGCAGTCCCGGGACAGGGACTATCTACGAGCAGTACTTC. Encoded protein: CASSPGTGTIYEQYF.

This clonotype was counted once. J is TRBJ2-5 and V is TRBV12-3 or TRBV12-4, with 9 bases matching TRBD1. This CDR3 spans 14 amino acids. The trim removed 6 bases at V and 5 bases at J, leaving 7 bases unmatched. The CDR3 bases are TGTGCCAGCAGCCGGGGACAGGGTTGGGAGACCCAGTACTTC. Residues: CASSRGQGWETQYF.

Only a few counts were recorded for this clonotype. This chain connects TRBV20-1 to TRBJ2-7; 9 positions match TRBD2. The CDR3 is made up of 15 amino acids. Germline CDR1 is DFQATT and CDR2 is SNEGSKA (reference sequence). With V trimmed by 0 bases and J by 5 bases, 8 bases remained unmatched. The CDR3 sequence: CSARERVAGVDEQYF. The CDR3 DNA is TGCAGTGCTAGAGAGCGGGTAGCGGGAGTCGACGAGCAGTACTTC.

The chain couples TRBV5-1 to TRBJ2-4; 8 bases are a match to TRBD2. Germline assignment: CDR1 SGHRS and CDR2 YFSETQ. The CDR3 length is 16 residues. J lost 2 bases, V lost 4 bases, and 8 bases had no gene match. CDR3 sequence (DNA): TGCGCCAGCAGCCCTGGAGCGGGAGCGCCCAAAAACATTCAGTACTTC. Translating gives CASSPGAGAPKNIQYF.

The rearrangement joins TRBV9 to TRBJ2-7, with TRBD2 matching over 9 bases. The CDR3 runs 13 residues. Germline V CDR1 and CDR2: SGDLS, YYNGEE. Unmatched junction bases numbered 4, after V lost 0 bases and J lost 9 bases. For the CDR3, the DNA is TGTGCCAGCAGCGTAGGTCTAGCGGGATTGCAGTACTTC. Its translation: CASSVGLAGLQYF.

This clonotype was seen repeatedly, ten times or more. The chain couples TRBV12-3 or TRBV12-4 to TRBJ2-5; D is ambiguous. Trimming cost V 3 bases and J 1 base, with 12 bases left between them. This CDR3 region has 15 residues. CDR3 nucleotide sequence: TGTGCCAGCAGTTTTAGTTTGGGGATCCAAGAGACCCAGTACTTC. Protein product: CASSFSLGIQETQYF.

The chain is built from TRBV24-1 and TRBJ2-1; D unclear. The length of the CDR3 is 14 residues. With 4 bases removed from V and 5 bases from J, the gap between germline ends came to 11 bases. The germline gives CDR1 KGHDR, CDR2 SFDVKD. The CDR3 reads CATSDEPANNEQFF. The CDR3 DNA sequence: TGTGCCACCAGTGACGAGCCGGCCAACAATGAGCAGTTCTTC.

In this sample, this clonotype turned up a few times. The V gene is TRBV12-3 or TRBV12-4, the J gene TRBJ2-1; 7 bases are a match to TRBD1. Trimming cost V 6 bases and J 0 bases; bases outside gene matches: 5. There are 15 residues in the CDR3. This CDR3 is CASSSDRASYNEQFF. The CDR3 DNA follows: TGTGCCAGCAGCTCCGACAGGGCCTCCTACAATGAGCAGTTCTTC.

V usage is TRBV12-3 or TRBV12-4 and J usage is TRBJ1-1; 7 nucleotides agree with TRBD1. The CDR3 covers 15 residues. The J segment lost 1 base and the V segment lost 5 bases, leaving 7 bases of the junction unmatched. CDR3 residues: CASSPGTVPNTEAFF. Written as DNA, the CDR3 is TGTGCCAGCAGTCCAGGGACAGTGCCGAACACTGAAGCTTTCTTT.

Many counts were recorded for this clonotype. The chain recombines TRBV20-1 with TRBJ2-1; the D gene is possibly TRBD2 (5 bases). Germline V gene lookup returns CDR1 DFQATT and CDR2 SNEGSKA (reference sequence). The CDR3 runs to 14 residues. The ends were cut back, 5 bases at V and 3 bases at J, with 14 bases in the middle. CDR3 sequence: CSAGRAGRYNEQFF. The DNA of the CDR3 is TGCAGTGCTGGGCGGGCGGGTCGCTACAATGAGCAGTTCTTC.

In this sample, this clonotype turned up a few times. This chain connects TRBV20-1 to TRBJ2-3, with 7 bases fitting TRBD1. Trimming removed 5 bases from V and 6 bases from J; junction bases left unmatched: 5. Germline loops: CDR1 DFQATT, CDR2 SNEGSKA (reference sequence). The CDR3 sequence is 12 residues long. The CDR3 is CSAGVTGDTQYF. The DNA for the CDR3 is TGCAGTGCTGGGGTGACAGGGGATACGCAGTATTTT.

This clonotype has a count of ten or more. CDR3 residues: CSVEQGPGQPQHF. The CDR3 DNA is TGCAGCGTTGAACAGGGCCCCGGTCAGCCCCAGCATTTT. The chain employs TRBV29-1 and TRBJ1-5; weak D call: TRBD1 (5 bases). Trimming took 2 bases from V and 6 from J, leaving 11 bases between them. The CDR3 is made up of 13 amino acids. Germline CDR1 SQVTM, CDR2 ANQGSEA.

This chain joins TRBV7-9 and TRBJ2-7, with a tentative D call TRBD2 (6 bases). Looked up from germline, CDR1 is SEHNR and CDR2 is FQNEAQ (reference sequence). The CDR3 is 15 amino acids. V lost 1 base, J lost 2 bases, and 12 bases lay in between. In DNA, the CDR3 is TGTGCCAGCAGCTTAGTGGGGCCGGGAGCCTACGAGCAGTACTTC. Amino acids: CASSLVGPGAYEQYF.

This clonotype has a handful of counts. This chain links TRBV21-1 with TRBJ2-1; TRBD2 is the table's D call and was not checked against the DNA. TRBV21-1 is a pseudogene segment. The CDR3 sequence is 14 residues long. The CDR3 reads CASSLTRGYNEQFF. CDR3 sequence (DNA): TGTGCCAGCAGCCTGACTAGAGGTTACAATGAGCAGTTCTTC.

This clonotype turned up a few times. The chain has TRBV2 and TRBJ1-3, with D perhaps matching TRBD1 (5 bases). The CDR3 loop spans 14 amino acids. The germline V and J ends were trimmed by 6 bases and 0 bases, with 9 bases remaining between them. Germline-derived CDR1 and CDR2 are SNHLY and FYNNEI. CDR3 in amino acids: CASSAGHSGNTIYF. Here the CDR3 DNA reads TGTGCCAGCAGCGCAGGACACTCTGGAAACACCATATATTTT.

This clonotype was recorded at least ten times. The chain has TRBV29-1 and TRBJ2-2, with D uncertain. Per the germline V gene, CDR1 is SQVTM and CDR2 is ANQGSEA. V was clipped by 4 bases and J by 6 bases, with 3 bases between them. The CDR3 is 10 amino acids. The CDR3 DNA follows: TGCAGCGTTGGCTCCGGGGAGCTGTTTTTT. This codes for CSVGSGELFF.

This clonotype was seen only a few times. J is TRBJ1-2 and V is TRBV6-1; no clear D. The CDR3 is 13 amino acids. The V gene lost 6 bases and the J gene lost 6 bases, with 14 bases spanning the gap. Germline CDR1 MNHNS, CDR2 SASEGT. CDR3 in amino acids: CASSSRGGHGYTF. The CDR3 bases are TGTGCCAGCAGCTCGCGGGGAGGCCATGGCTACACCTTC.

The chain uses TRBV7-2 and TRBJ2-7; 7 positions match TRBD1. With V trimmed by 4 bases and J by 2 bases, 8 bases remained unmatched. This CDR3 is 15 amino acids long. The germline CDR1 and CDR2 sequences are SGHTA and FQGNSA. The CDR3 bases are TGTGCCAGCAGCTCCAGGACAGGCCATACCTACGAGCAGTACTTC. The encoded protein is CASSSRTGHTYEQYF. Full variable domain (remainder filled in from reference TRBV7-2 and TRBJ2-7): GAGVSQSPSNKVTEKGKDVELRCDPISGHTALYWYRQSLGQGLEFLIYFQGNSAPDKSGLPSDRFSAERTGGSVSTLTIQRTQQEDSAVYLCASSSRTGHTYEQYFGPGTRLTVT.

This clonotype was seen a handful of times. The gene calls are TRBV12-3 or TRBV12-4 and TRBJ2-7, with 13 bases matching TRBD2. Unmatched junction bases numbered 2, after V lost 6 bases and J lost 6 bases. The CDR3 totals 13 residues. The CDR3 DNA sequence: TGTGCCAGCAGACTAGCGGGAGGGGTCGAGCAGTACTTC. Translation gives CASRLAGGVEQYF.

The V and J genes are TRBV2 and TRBJ2-5; 7 bases are a match to TRBD1. Looked up from germline, CDR1 is SNHLY and CDR2 is FYNNEI. With V trimmed by 7 bases and J by 2 bases, 4 bases remained unmatched. The length of the CDR3 is 13 residues. The CDR3 spells CASMGTEQETQYF. The CDR3 nucleotides read TGTGCCAGCATGGGGACAGAGCAAGAGACCCAGTACTTC.

A word on this clonotype: With a much larger clone just one base away, this may be a read error. The chain links TRBV12-3 or TRBV12-4 to TRBJ2-7, with 9 bases lining up with TRBD2. The CDR3 spans 15 residues. Trimming took 1 base from V and 6 from J; bases not matched to a gene: 7. As DNA, the CDR3 is TGTGCCAGCAGTTTAGGGGTAGCGGGAGTGTGCGAGCAGTACTTC. Translated, it gives CASSLGVAGVCEQYF.

The table lists this clonotype with a count of one. This chain uses TRBV3-1 with TRBJ2-1; unclear D gene. This CDR3 has 15 amino acids. Germline-derived CDR1 and CDR2 are LGHDT and YNNKEL (reference sequence). Trimming pared 0 bases from V and 10 bases from J, leaving 16 bases between. The CDR3 bases are TGTGCCAGCAGCCAAGATTCAACGGACGCCAGGGAGCAGTTCTTC. This codes for CASSQDSTDAREQFF.

The CDR3 here is CASSLDGREWGEQFF. For the CDR3, the DNA is TGTGCCAGCAGCTTAGATGGCAGGGAGTGGGGTGAGCAGTTCTTC. The rearrangement links TRBV7-8 to TRBJ2-1; D may be TRBD1 or TRBD2 (5 bases each). This CDR3 is 15 amino acids long. Germline V gene lookup returns CDR1 SGHVS and CDR2 FQNEAQ. V gave up 1 base and J gave up 9 bases, with 16 bases separating them.

The sample holds one count of this clonotype. CDR3 protein: CASSYSRDTQYF. CDR3 bases: TGTGCCAGCAGTTACTCTCGGGATACGCAGTATTTT. This chain joins TRBV6-6 and TRBJ2-3; D call uncertain. The length of the CDR3 is 12 residues. CDR1 and CDR2 from the germline V gene are MNHNY and SVGAGI (reference sequence). V lost 0 bases and J lost 6, with 4 bases in between.